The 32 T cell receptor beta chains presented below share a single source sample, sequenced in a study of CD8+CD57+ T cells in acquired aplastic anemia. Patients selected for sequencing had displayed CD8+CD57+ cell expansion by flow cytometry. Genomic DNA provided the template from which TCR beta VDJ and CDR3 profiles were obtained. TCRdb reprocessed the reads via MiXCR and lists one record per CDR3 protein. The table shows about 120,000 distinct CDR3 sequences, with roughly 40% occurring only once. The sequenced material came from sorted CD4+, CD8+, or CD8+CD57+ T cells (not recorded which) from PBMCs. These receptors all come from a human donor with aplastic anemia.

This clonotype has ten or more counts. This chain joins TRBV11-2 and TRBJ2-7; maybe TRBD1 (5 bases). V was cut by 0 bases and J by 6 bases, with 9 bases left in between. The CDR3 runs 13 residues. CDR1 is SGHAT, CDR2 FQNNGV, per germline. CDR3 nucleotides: TGTGCCAGCAGCTTAGATCGGCAGGGCGAGCAGTACTTC. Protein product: CASSLDRQGEQYF.

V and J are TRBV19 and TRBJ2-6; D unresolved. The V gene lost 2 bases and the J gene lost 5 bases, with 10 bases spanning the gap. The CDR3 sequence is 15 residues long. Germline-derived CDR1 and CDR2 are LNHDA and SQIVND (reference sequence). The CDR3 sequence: CASSIRARRANVLTF. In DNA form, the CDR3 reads TGTGCCAGTAGTATAAGGGCAAGACGGGCCAACGTCCTGACTTTC.

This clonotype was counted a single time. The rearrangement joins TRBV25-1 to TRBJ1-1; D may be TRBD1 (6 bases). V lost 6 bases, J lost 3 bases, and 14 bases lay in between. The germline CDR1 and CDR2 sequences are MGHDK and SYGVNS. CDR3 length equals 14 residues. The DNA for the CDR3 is TGTGCCAGCAGCAACCAAGGGGGAGACACTGAAGCTTTCTTT. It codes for CASSNQGGDTEAFF.

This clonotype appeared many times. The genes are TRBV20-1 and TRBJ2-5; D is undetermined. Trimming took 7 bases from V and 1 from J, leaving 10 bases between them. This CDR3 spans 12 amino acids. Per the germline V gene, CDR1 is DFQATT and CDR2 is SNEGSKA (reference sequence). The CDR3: CSDGGVQETQYF. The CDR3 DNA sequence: TGCAGTGATGGTGGGGTCCAAGAGACCCAGTACTTC.

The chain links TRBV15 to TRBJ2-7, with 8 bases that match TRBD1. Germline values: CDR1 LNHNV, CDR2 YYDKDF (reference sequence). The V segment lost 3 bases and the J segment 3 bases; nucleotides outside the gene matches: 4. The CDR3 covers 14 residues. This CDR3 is CATSRDRASYEQYF. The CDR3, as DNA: TGTGCCACCAGCAGGGACAGGGCAAGCTACGAGCAGTACTTC.

CDR3 coding DNA: TGTGCCAGCAGTCCCCCTCACACCTTC. It translates to CASSPPHTF. The genes are TRBV28 and TRBJ1-2; D gene unclear. In germline, CDR1 is MDHEN, CDR2 SYDVKM. V was clipped by 5 bases and J by 12 bases, with 7 bases between them. CDR3 length equals 9 residues.

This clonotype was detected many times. CDR3 sequence reads: CASSIQGESNQPQHF. Written as DNA, the CDR3 is TGTGCCAGCAGCATACAGGGGGAGAGCAATCAGCCCCAGCATTTT. The chain is built from TRBV6-1 and TRBJ1-5, with 8 bases matching TRBD1. Germline CDR1 MNHNS, CDR2 SASEGT. V was clipped by 6 bases and J by 1 base; unmatched bases: 5. The CDR3 consists of 15 residues.

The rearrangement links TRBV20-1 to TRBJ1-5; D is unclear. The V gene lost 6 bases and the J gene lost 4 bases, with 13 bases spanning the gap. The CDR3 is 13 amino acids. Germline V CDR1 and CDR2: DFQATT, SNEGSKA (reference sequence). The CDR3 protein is CSALEWANQPQHF. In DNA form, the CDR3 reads TGCAGTGCACTAGAGTGGGCAAATCAGCCCCAGCATTTT.

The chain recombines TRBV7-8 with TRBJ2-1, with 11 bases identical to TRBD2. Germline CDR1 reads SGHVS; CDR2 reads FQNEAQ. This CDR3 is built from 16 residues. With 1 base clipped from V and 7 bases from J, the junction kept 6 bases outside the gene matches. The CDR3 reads CASSLVLAGAGNEQFF. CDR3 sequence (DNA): TGTGCCAGCAGCTTAGTACTAGCGGGGGCCGGGAATGAGCAGTTCTTC.

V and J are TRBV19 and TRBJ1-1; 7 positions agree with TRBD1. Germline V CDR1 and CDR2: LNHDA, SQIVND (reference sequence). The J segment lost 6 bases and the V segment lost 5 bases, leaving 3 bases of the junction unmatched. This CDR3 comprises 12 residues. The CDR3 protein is CASSRQGAEAFF. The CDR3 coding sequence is TGTGCCAGTAGTCGACAGGGAGCTGAAGCTTTCTTT.

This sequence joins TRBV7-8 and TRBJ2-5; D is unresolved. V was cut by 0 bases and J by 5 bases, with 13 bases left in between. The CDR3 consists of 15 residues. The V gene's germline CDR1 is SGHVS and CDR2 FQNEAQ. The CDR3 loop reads CASSLARASSETQYF. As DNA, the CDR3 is TGTGCCAGCAGCTTAGCGCGTGCTAGTTCGGAGACCCAGTACTTC.

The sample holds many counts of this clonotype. CDR3 protein: CASSWGAQSYEQYF. The DNA for the CDR3 is TGTGCCAGCAGTTGGGGGGCGCAATCCTACGAGCAGTACTTC. This sequence joins TRBV6-5 and TRBJ2-7; tentatively, D is TRBD1 or TRBD2 (6 bases each). The CDR3 spans 14 residues. Between the trimmed V and J ends, which lost 4 bases and 1 base, there was a span of 11 bases. The germline V gene has CDR1 MNHEY and CDR2 SVGAGI.

The DNA for the CDR3 is TGTGCCATCAGTGGGGACCGGAGCTCCTACGAGCAGTACTTC. Protein: CAISGDRSSYEQYF. J is TRBJ2-7 and V is TRBV10-3; D tentatively reads TRBD1 or TRBD2 (5 bases each). V was clipped by 4 bases and J by 0 bases, with 10 bases between them. CDR1 is ENHRY and CDR2 is SYGVKD in the germline V gene. The CDR3 sequence is 14 residues long.

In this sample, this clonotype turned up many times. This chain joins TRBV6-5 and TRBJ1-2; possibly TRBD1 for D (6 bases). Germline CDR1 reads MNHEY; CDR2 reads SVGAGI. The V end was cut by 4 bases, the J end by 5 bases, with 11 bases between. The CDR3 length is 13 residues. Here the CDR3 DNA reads TGTGCCAGCAGTTTCCCAGGGGTATATGGCTACACCTTC. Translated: CASSFPGVYGYTF.

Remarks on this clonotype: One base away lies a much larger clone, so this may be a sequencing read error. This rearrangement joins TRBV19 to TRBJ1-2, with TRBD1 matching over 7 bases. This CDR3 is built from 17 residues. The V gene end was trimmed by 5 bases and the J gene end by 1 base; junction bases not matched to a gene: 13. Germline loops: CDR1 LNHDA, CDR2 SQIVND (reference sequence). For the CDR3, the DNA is TGTGCCAGTAGTCTCTGTGTCGAGGGGGCTTTTAACTATGGCTACACCTTC. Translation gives CASSLCVEGAFNYGYTF. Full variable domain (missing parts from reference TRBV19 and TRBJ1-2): DGGITQSPKYLFRKEGQNVTLSCEQNLNHDAMYWYRQDPGQGLRLIYYSQIVNDFQKGDIAEGYSVSREKKESFPLTVTSAQKNPTAFYLCASSLCVEGAFNYGYTFGSGTRLTVV.

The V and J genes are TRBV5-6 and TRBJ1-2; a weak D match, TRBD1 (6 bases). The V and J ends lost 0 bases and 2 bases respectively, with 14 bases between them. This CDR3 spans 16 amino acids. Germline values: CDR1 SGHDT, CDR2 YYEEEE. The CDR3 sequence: CASSLGAGVKNYGYTF. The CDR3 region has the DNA TGTGCCAGCAGCTTGGGGGCAGGGGTTAAAAACTATGGCTACACCTTC.

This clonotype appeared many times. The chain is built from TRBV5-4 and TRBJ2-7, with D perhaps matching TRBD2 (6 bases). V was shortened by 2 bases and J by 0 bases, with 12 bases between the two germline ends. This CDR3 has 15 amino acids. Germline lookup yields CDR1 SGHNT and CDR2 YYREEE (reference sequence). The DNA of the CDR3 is TGTGCCAGCAGCTTTGGGGGGTCTAGCTCCTACGAGCAGTACTTC. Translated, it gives CASSFGGSSSYEQYF.

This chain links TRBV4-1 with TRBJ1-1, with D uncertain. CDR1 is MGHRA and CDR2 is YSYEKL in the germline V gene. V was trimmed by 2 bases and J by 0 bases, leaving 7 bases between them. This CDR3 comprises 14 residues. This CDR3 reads CASSQQAMNTEAFF. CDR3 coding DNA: TGCGCCAGCAGCCAACAGGCAATGAACACTGAAGCTTTCTTT.

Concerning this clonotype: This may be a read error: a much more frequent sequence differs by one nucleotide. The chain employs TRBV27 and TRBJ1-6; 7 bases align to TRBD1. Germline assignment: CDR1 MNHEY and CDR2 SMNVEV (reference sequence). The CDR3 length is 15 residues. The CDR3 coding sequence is TGTGCCGGCAGTTTCCGGACAGGCTATAATTCACCCCTCCACTTT. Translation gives CAGSFRTGYNSPLHF.

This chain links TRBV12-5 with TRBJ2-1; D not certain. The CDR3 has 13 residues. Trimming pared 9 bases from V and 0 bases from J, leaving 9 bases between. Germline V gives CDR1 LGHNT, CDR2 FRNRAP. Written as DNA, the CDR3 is TGTGCTAGCAGACTTAACTCCTACAATGAGCAGTTCTTC. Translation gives CASRLNSYNEQFF.

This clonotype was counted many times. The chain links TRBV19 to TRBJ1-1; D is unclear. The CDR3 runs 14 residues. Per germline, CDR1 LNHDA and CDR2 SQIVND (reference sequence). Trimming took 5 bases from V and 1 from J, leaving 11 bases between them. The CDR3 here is CASSSPAANTEAFF. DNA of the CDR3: TGTGCCAGTAGTTCTCCGGCAGCGAACACTGAAGCTTTCTTT. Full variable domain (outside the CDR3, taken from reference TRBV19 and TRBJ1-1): DGGITQSPKYLFRKEGQNVTLSCEQNLNHDAMYWYRQDPGQGLRLIYYSQIVNDFQKGDIAEGYSVSREKKESFPLTVTSAQKNPTAFYLCASSSPAANTEAFFGQGTRLTVV.

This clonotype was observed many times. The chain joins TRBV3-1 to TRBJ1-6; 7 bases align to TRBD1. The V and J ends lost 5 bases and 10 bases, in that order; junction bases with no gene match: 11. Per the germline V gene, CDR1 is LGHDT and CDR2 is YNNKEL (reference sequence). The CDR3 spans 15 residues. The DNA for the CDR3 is TGTGCCAGCAGCGCTACAGGGGACGGAGTCTCACCCCTCCACTTT. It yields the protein CASSATGDGVSPLHF.

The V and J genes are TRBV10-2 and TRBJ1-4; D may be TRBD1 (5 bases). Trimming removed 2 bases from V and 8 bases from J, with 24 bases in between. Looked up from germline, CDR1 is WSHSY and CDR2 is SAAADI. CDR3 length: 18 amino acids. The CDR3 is CASSEGKGGGREREKLFF. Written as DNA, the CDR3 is TGCGCCAGCAGTGAGGGAAAGGGTGGGGGAAGGGAACGCGAAAAACTGTTTTTT.

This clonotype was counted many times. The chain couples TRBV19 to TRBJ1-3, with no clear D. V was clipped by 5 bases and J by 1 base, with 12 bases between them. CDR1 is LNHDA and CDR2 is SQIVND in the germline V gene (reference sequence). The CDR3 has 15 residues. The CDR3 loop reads CASSALQVSGNTIYF. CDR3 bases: TGTGCCAGTAGTGCCCTTCAGGTATCTGGAAACACCATATATTTT.

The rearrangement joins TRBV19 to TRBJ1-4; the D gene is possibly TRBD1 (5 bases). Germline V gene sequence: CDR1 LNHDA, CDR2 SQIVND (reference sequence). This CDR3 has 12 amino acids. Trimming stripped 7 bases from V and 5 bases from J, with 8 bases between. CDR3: CASTRGNEKLFF. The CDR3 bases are TGTGCCAGTACTAGGGGAAATGAAAAACTGTTTTTT.

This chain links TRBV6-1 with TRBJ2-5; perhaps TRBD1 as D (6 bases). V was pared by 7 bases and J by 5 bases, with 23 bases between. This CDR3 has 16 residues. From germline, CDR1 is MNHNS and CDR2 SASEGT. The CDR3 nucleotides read TGTGCCAGCAAACCGATGACAAGGGGGTGCTGGGAGACCCAGTACTTC. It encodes CASKPMTRGCWETQYF.

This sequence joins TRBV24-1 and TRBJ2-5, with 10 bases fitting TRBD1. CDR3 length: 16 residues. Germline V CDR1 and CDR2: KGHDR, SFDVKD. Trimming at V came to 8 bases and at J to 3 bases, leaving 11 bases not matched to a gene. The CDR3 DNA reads TGTGCCACCAAGCCGTGGAAGGGACAGGGGAAAGAGACCCAGTACTTC. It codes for CATKPWKGQGKETQYF.

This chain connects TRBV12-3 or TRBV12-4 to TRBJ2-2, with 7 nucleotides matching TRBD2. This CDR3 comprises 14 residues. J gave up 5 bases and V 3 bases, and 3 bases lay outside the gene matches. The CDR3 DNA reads TGTGCCAGCAGTTTGCGGGGGAGGACCGGGGAGCTGTTTTTT. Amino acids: CASSLRGRTGELFF.

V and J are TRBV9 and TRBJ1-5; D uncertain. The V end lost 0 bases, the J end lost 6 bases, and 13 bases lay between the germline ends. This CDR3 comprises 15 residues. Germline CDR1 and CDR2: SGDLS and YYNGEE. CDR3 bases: TGTGCCAGCAGCGTAGACGGAGGGCATGGTCAGCCCCAGCATTTT. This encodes CASSVDGGHGQPQHF. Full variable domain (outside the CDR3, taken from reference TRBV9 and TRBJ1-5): DSGVTQTPKHLITATGQRVTLRCSPRSGDLSVYWYQQSLDQGLQFLIQYYNGEERAKGNILERFSAQQFPDLHSELNLSSLELGDSALYFCASSVDGGHGQPQHFGDGTRLSIL.

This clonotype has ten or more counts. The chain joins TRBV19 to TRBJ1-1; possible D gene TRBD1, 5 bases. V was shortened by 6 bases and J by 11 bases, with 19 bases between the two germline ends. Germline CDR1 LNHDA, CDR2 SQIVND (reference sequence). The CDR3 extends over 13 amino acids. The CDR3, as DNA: TGTGCCAGTAGCCCACTGGGGCTATCTGTGGCTTTCTTT. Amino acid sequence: CASSPLGLSVAFF.

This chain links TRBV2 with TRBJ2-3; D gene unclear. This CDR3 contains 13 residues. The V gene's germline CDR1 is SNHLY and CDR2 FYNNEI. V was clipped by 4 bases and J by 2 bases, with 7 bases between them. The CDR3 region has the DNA TGTGCCAGCAGTGCTCCCAACACAGATACGCAGTATTTT. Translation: CASSAPNTDTQYF. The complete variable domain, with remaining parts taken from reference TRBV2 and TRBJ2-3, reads EPEVTQTPSHQVTQMGQEVILRCVPISNHLYFYWYRQILGQKVEFLVSFYNNEISEKSEIFDDQFSVERPDGSNFTLKIRSTKLEDSAMYFCASSAPNTDTQYFGPGTRLTVL.

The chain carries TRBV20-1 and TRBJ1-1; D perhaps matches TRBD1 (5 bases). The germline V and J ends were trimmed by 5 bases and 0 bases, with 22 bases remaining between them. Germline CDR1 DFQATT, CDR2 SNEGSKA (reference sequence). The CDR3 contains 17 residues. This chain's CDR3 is CSASPISGTVMNTEAFF. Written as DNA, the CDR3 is TGCAGTGCTTCACCCATCTCCGGGACGGTCATGAACACTGAAGCTTTCTTT.